The 10 T cell receptor beta chains reported below all come from one sample, sequenced in a study of T cell responses to AZD1222 COVID-19 vaccine. TCRdb's copy holds only in-frame clones and misses some; the assay was immunoSEQ multiplex PCR. Among 150,000 to 200,000 clones listed, about 85% were seen once. This material consisted of peripheral blood, taken on day 0 of AZD1222 vaccination. The receptors come from an adult in good health.

V is TRBV14 and J is TRBJ2-7, with 10 bases matching TRBD2. The V and J ends lost 3 bases and 3 bases, in that order; junction bases with no gene match: 8. Germline V gene data show CDR1 as SGHDN and CDR2 as FVKESK. This CDR3 has 16 amino acids. CDR3 protein: CASSQYTSGMFYEQYF. The DNA for the CDR3 is TGTGCCAGCAGCCAGTACACTAGCGGGATGTTCTACGAGCAGTACTTC.

The chain has TRBV5-1 and TRBJ1-2; a weak D match, TRBD1 (6 bases). Germline V CDR1 and CDR2: SGHRS, YFSETQ. Trimming removed 2 bases at V and 1 base at J, with 12 bases between. CDR3 length equals 15 residues. CDR3 nucleotide sequence: TGCGCCAGCAGCTTAGGAGGGGGAGGTAACTATGGCTACACCTTC. This translates into CASSLGGGGNYGYTF. The entire variable domain, with the rest obtained from reference TRBV5-1 and TRBJ1-2, is as follows: KAGVTQTPRYLIKTRGQQVTLSCSPISGHRSVSWYQQTPGQGLQFLFEYFSETQRNKGNFPGRFSGRQFSNSRSEMNVSTLELGDSALYLCASSLGGGGNYGYTFGSGTRLTVV.

The chain is built from TRBV19 and TRBJ1-1; 7 bases match TRBD1. The CDR3 has 11 amino acids. Losses at the gene ends were 6 bases for V and 10 bases for J; bases not matched to a gene: 5. The germline CDR1 and CDR2 sequences are LNHDA and SQIVND (reference sequence). The CDR3 protein is CASRDRVRAFF. As DNA, the CDR3 is TGTGCCAGTAGAGACAGGGTACGAGCTTTCTTT.

V and J are TRBV25-1 and TRBJ1-1, with unresolved D. Trimming cost V 6 bases and J 0 bases, with 11 bases left between them. CDR1 MGHDK and CDR2 SYGVNS come from the germline V gene. This CDR3 has 14 residues. CDR3 bases: TGTGCCAGCAGCCTGAACGGGGTGAACACTGAAGCTTTCTTT. It is translated as CASSLNGVNTEAFF.

J is TRBJ2-5 and V is TRBV7-7; the D is unclear. Trimming left V 1 base short and J 5 bases short, with 8 bases between. The germline V gene encodes CDR1 SSHAT and CDR2 FNYEAQ (reference sequence). This CDR3 has 13 amino acids. The CDR3 sequence is CASSLVGMETQYF. CDR3 nucleotides: TGTGCCAGCAGCTTAGTTGGTATGGAGACCCAGTACTTC.

The CDR3 loop reads CASSLVAGEQETQYF. CDR3 sequence (DNA): TGTGCCAGCAGCTTAGTGGCAGGGGAGCAAGAGACCCAGTACTTC. The rearrangement links TRBV7-6 to TRBJ2-5; D perhaps matches TRBD1 (6 bases). CDR3 length: 15 residues. The V end lost 1 base, the J end lost 2 bases, and 11 bases lay between the germline ends. Germline V CDR1 and CDR2: SGHVS, FNYEAQ. Full variable domain (rest looked up from reference TRBV7-6 and TRBJ2-5): GAGVSQSPRYKVTKRGQDVALRCDPISGHVSLYWYRQALGQGPEFLTYFNYEAQQDKSGLPNDRFSAERPEGSISTLTIQRTEQRDSAMYRCASSLVAGEQETQYFGPGTRLLVL.

The gene calls are TRBV12-5 and TRBJ2-2, with 9 bases aligning to TRBD2. Germline loops: CDR1 LGHNT, CDR2 FRNRAP. The trim removed 6 bases at V and 2 bases at J, leaving 4 bases unmatched. The CDR3 consists of 15 residues. Here the CDR3 reads CASGRGLANTGELFF. CDR3 bases: TGTGCTAGTGGGAGGGGACTAGCTAACACCGGGGAGCTGTTTTTT. Using reference TRBV12-5 and TRBJ2-2 for the parts outside the CDR3, the full variable domain is DARVTQTPRHKVTEMGQEVTMRCQPILGHNTVFWYRQTMMQGLELLAYFRNRAPLDDSGMPKDRFSAEMPDATLATLKIQPSEPRDSAVYFCASGRGLANTGELFFGEGSRLTVL.

This clone was seen once. The chain has TRBV5-1 and TRBJ1-4; D remains unclear. The V and J ends lost 4 bases and 0 bases respectively, with 13 bases between them. Germline V lookup: CDR1 SGHRS, CDR2 YFSETQ. The CDR3 is made up of 16 amino acids. CDR3 nucleotides: TGCGCCAGCAGCCCCAGTGGAGCACCAACTAATGAAAAACTGTTTTTT. It encodes CASSPSGAPTNEKLFF. Based on the CDR3 plus reference TRBV5-1 and TRBJ1-4, the full variable domain is KAGVTQTPRYLIKTRGQQVTLSCSPISGHRSVSWYQQTPGQGLQFLFEYFSETQRNKGNFPGRFSGRQFSNSRSEMNVSTLELGDSALYLCASSPSGAPTNEKLFFGSGTQLSVL.

The chain combines TRBV19 with TRBJ2-7; 8 bases are shared with TRBD1. The V gene end was trimmed by 4 bases and the J gene end by 0 bases; junction bases not matched to a gene: 5. CDR1 and CDR2 from the germline V gene are LNHDA and SQIVND (reference sequence). The CDR3 is 15 residues long. CDR3 DNA sequence: TGTGCCAGTAGTAGTGGGACAGGCGCCTCCTACGAGCAGTACTTC. Translation: CASSSGTGASYEQYF.

The chain couples TRBV7-9 to TRBJ2-5; D gene unclear. The CDR3 has 12 residues. Germline values: CDR1 SEHNR, CDR2 FQNEAQ (reference sequence). The ends were cut back, 1 base at V and 7 bases at J, with 7 bases in the middle. The CDR3 region is CASSLDEVTQYF. The CDR3 region has the DNA TGTGCCAGCAGCTTAGATGAGGTGACCCAGTACTTC.